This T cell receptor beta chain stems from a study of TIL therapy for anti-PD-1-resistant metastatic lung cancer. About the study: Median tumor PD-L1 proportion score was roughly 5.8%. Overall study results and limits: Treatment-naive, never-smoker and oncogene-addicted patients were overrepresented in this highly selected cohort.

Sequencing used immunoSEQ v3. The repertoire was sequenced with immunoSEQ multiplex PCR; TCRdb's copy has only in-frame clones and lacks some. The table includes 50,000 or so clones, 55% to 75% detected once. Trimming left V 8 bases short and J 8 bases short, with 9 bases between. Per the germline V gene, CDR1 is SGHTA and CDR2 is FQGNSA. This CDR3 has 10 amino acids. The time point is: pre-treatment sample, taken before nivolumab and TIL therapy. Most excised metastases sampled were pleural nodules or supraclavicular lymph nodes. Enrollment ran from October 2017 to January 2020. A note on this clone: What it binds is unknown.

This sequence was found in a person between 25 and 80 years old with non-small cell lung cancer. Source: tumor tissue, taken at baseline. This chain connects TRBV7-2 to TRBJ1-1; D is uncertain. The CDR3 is CASGSGEAFF. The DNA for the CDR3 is TGTGCCAGCGGTAGCGGGGAAGCTTTCTTT.